The 30 T cell receptor beta chains given below trace back to one sample, sequenced in a study of PD-1 blockade in classical Hodgkin lymphoma. Indicated time point: cycle 4 day 1 (C4D1), after 6 weeks of nivolumab. Every one of the patients relapsed after autologous stem cell transplantation (brentuximab vedotin exposure was variable). Thawed PBMCs yielded CD4+ T cells through magnetic negative selection. TCRdb's copy holds only in-frame clones and misses some; the assay was immunoSEQ multiplex PCR. The top ten clones hold about 3% of a sample with approximately 11,000 clones, around 74% of them seen once. Sequenced here: CD4+ T cells from blood, sampled before the fourth cycle of nivolumab. The receptors originated from a human donor with classical Hodgkin lymphoma.

The chain carries TRBV29-1 and TRBJ2-1, with 7 bases lining up with TRBD2. V shed 1 base and J 7 bases; nucleotides not matched to a gene: 13. Germline lookup yields CDR1 SQVTM and CDR2 ANQGSEA. CDR3 length: 16 amino acids. The DNA for the CDR3 is TGCAGCGTTGAAGGAGGGCGGGAGTGGGCCACGAATGAGCAGTTCTTC. It codes for CSVEGGREWATNEQFF.

The chain has TRBV6-1 and TRBJ2-1, with 10 bases lining up with TRBD1. Germline V CDR1 and CDR2: MNHNS, SASEGT. The V and J ends lost 4 bases and 7 bases, in that order; junction bases with no gene match: 16. The CDR3 extends over 18 amino acids. The DNA for the CDR3 is TGTGCCAGCAGTGGACCACGAACCGGGACAGGGGTTCCTAATGAGCAGTTCTTC. This translates into CASSGPRTGTGVPNEQFF.

This chain joins TRBV7-3 and TRBJ2-7; 10 bases agree with TRBD2. V was clipped by 5 bases and J by 2 bases; unmatched bases: 6. Germline values: CDR1 SGHTA, CDR2 FQGTGA. This CDR3 has 15 amino acids. In nucleotides, the CDR3 is TGTGCCAGCAGCCTCCTAGCGGGGGAACCCTACGAGCAGTACTTC. It translates to CASSLLAGEPYEQYF.

The chain employs TRBV28 and TRBJ1-5; D call uncertain. Germline V lookup: CDR1 MDHEN, CDR2 SYDVKM. The length of the CDR3 is 16 residues. V was trimmed by 5 bases and J by 0 bases, leaving 14 bases between them. CDR3 bases: TGTGCCAGCAGTCCCCGGACCGTCTATAGCAATCAGCCCCAGCATTTT. This encodes CASSPRTVYSNQPQHF.

The V call is TRBV13, the J call TRBJ2-1; the D gene could be TRBD1 or TRBD2 (5 bases each). Germline assignment: CDR1 PRHDT and CDR2 FYEKMQ (reference sequence). V shed 6 bases and J shed 7 bases, with 22 bases lying between them. This CDR3 is built from 16 residues. The CDR3 nucleotides are TGTGCCAGCAGATACGCCCTTTCCAGGGAGTTTAATGAGCAGTTCTTC. It yields the protein CASRYALSREFNEQFF.

This clone was found once. V usage is TRBV7-8 and J usage is TRBJ2-7; D unclear. Germline CDR1 reads SGHVS; CDR2 reads FQNEAQ. V was trimmed by 2 bases and J by 1 base, leaving 12 bases between them. The CDR3 runs 15 residues. CDR3 region: CASSLPGQASYEQYF. CDR3 in DNA: TGTGCCAGCAGCTTACCCGGGCAGGCTTCCTACGAGCAGTACTTC.

The CDR3 loop reads CASSFPTGRNQPQHF. CDR3 bases: TGTGCCAGCAGTTTTCCGACAGGGCGCAATCAGCCCCAGCATTTT. The V and J genes are TRBV28 and TRBJ1-5, with 7 bases lining up with TRBD1. There are 15 residues in the CDR3. The ends lost 3 bases at V and 2 bases at J; junction bases unmatched: 4. Germline V lookup: CDR1 MDHEN, CDR2 SYDVKM.

The chain has TRBV7-9 and TRBJ1-5; no firm D call. CDR1 is SEHNR, CDR2 FQNEAQ, per germline (reference sequence). The V end was cut by 0 bases, the J end by 0 bases, with 6 bases between. This CDR3 is built from 15 residues. CDR3 region: CASSLAGGSNQPQHF. The DNA for the CDR3 is TGTGCCAGCAGCTTAGCAGGTGGTAGCAATCAGCCCCAGCATTTT.

This rearrangement joins TRBV19 to TRBJ1-1, with no clear D. From germline, CDR1 is LNHDA and CDR2 SQIVND (reference sequence). Trimming removed 1 base at V and 1 base at J, with 10 bases between. CDR3 length: 15 residues. The CDR3 spells CASSIARGRNTEAFF. The DNA of the CDR3 is TGTGCCAGTAGTATAGCGCGAGGTAGGAACACTGAAGCTTTCTTT.

A few counts support this clone. The rearrangement uses TRBV28 and TRBJ1-2, with no clear D. The CDR3 contains 15 residues. Germline lookup yields CDR1 MDHEN and CDR2 SYDVKM. Trimming took 1 base from V and 1 from J, leaving 10 bases between them. As DNA, the CDR3 is TGTGCCAGCAGTTTATCAACAACGGATAACTATGGCTACACCTTC. This translates into CASSLSTTDNYGYTF.

The chain combines TRBV19 with TRBJ2-3, with 9 bases fitting TRBD2. Germline V lookup: CDR1 LNHDA, CDR2 SQIVND (reference sequence). V dropped 3 bases and J dropped 4; count of bases not matched to a gene: 5. The CDR3 consists of 15 residues. The CDR3 coding sequence is TGTGCCAGTAGTATTGACCTAGCGGGACCAGATACGCAGTATTTT. Translation: CASSIDLAGPDTQYF.

The chain employs TRBV19 and TRBJ1-5; 7 bases map to TRBD1. Germline values: CDR1 LNHDA, CDR2 SQIVND (reference sequence). The CDR3 has 17 amino acids. After removal of 10 bases from V and 2 bases from J, the junction contained 17 bases not matched to a gene. CDR3 in DNA: TGTGCCACCGCCCGGACAGGCTGGACTAGGGGCAATCAGCCCCAGCATTTT. It specifies CATARTGWTRGNQPQHF.

The CDR3: CASRPSGRKNTGELFF. The CDR3 DNA sequence: TGTGCCAGCAGACCGAGCGGGAGGAAAAACACCGGGGAGCTGTTTTTT. The chain links TRBV28 to TRBJ2-2; 9 nucleotides line up with TRBD2. Germline assignment: CDR1 MDHEN and CDR2 SYDVKM. This CDR3 comprises 16 residues. V lost 6 bases and J lost 2; bases outside the gene matches: 7.

This chain links TRBV6-1 with TRBJ2-7, with TRBD1 matching 9 bases. Trimming removed 6 bases from V and 1 base from J; junction bases left unmatched: 7. The CDR3 is 15 residues long. Per germline, CDR1 MNHNS and CDR2 SASEGT. The CDR3 loop is CASSWGQGPSYEQYF. The CDR3 DNA reads TGTGCCAGCAGCTGGGGACAGGGCCCATCCTACGAGCAGTACTTC.

The chain couples TRBV5-1 to TRBJ1-5; a possible D gene is TRBD1 (6 bases). CDR3 length: 15 residues. V gave up 0 bases and J gave up 5 bases, with 12 bases separating them. CDR1 SGHRS and CDR2 YFSETQ come from the germline V gene. This CDR3 reads CASSLAGQIYQPQHF. The CDR3 DNA reads as TGCGCCAGCAGCTTGGCCGGACAGATTTATCAGCCCCAGCATTTT.

The chain couples TRBV5-4 to TRBJ2-1; TRBD2 matches 8 bases. V dropped 3 bases and J dropped 8; count of bases not matched to a gene: 13. CDR1 SGHNT and CDR2 YYREEE come from the germline V gene (reference sequence). This CDR3 has 16 amino acids. CDR3 sequence: CASSSHLSGGPYEQFF. The CDR3 coding sequence is TGTGCCAGCAGCTCGCATCTATCGGGAGGGCCATATGAGCAGTTCTTC.

The rearrangement joins TRBV7-6 to TRBJ2-5; TRBD2 matches at 9 bases. In germline, CDR1 is SGHVS, CDR2 FNYEAQ. Trimming at V came to 5 bases and at J to 3 bases, leaving 4 bases not matched to a gene. This CDR3 comprises 14 residues. CDR3 protein: CASSHRLAEETQYF. The CDR3 coding sequence is TGTGCCAGCAGCCACAGACTAGCGGAAGAGACCCAGTACTTC.

This clone was seen just once. The chain recombines TRBV5-1 with TRBJ2-3; D is undetermined. The CDR3 totals 14 residues. Per the germline V gene, CDR1 is SGHRS and CDR2 is YFSETQ. Trimming shortened V by 7 bases and J by 3 bases, and 15 bases separated the two germline ends. CDR3 in DNA: TGCGCCAGCGGACCATCCCTGGCAACAGATACGCAGTATTTT. Its translation: CASGPSLATDTQYF.

V gene TRBV20-1 combines with J gene TRBJ2-1; D ambiguous. Germline V gene lookup returns CDR1 DFQATT and CDR2 SNEGSKA (reference sequence). Trimming shortened V by 2 bases and J by 11 bases, and 10 bases separated the two germline ends. The CDR3 length is 11 residues. This CDR3 is CSARTPRQQFF. The DNA of the CDR3 is TGCAGTGCTAGAACCCCGCGTCAGCAGTTCTTC.

V usage is TRBV15 and J usage is TRBJ2-7; 7 positions match TRBD2. Per germline, CDR1 LNHNV and CDR2 YYDKDF (reference sequence). This CDR3 is 15 amino acids long. V was pared by 0 bases and J by 5 bases, with 7 bases of the junction left unmatched. CDR3 coding DNA: TGTGCCACCAGCAGAGATCTTGGGACTACGGACGAGCAGTACTTC. Amino acids: CATSRDLGTTDEQYF.

This chain connects TRBV5-1 to TRBJ2-7, with 8 nucleotides matching TRBD1. The J segment lost 3 bases and the V segment lost 5 bases, leaving 4 bases of the junction unmatched. The CDR3 totals 13 residues. Looked up from germline, CDR1 is SGHRS and CDR2 is YFSETQ. The CDR3 DNA is TGCGCCAGCAGTTCTGACAGGGGCTACGAGCAGTACTTC. It yields the protein CASSSDRGYEQYF.

By sample fraction, this clone is large. J is TRBJ1-1 and V is TRBV18; D is undetermined. V lost 6 bases to trimming and J lost 0 bases, with 8 bases between them. CDR1 and CDR2 from the germline V gene are KGHSH and LQKENI. CDR3 length: 13 amino acids. CDR3 sequence (DNA): TGTGCCAGCTCGGGAGACATGAACACTGAAGCTTTCTTT. It specifies CASSGDMNTEAFF.

The gene calls are TRBV27 and TRBJ2-7; D might be TRBD1 (5 bases). Between the trimmed V and J ends, which lost 7 bases and 0 bases, there was a span of 7 bases. The length of the CDR3 is 12 residues. Germline assignment: CDR1 MNHEY and CDR2 SMNVEV (reference sequence). CDR3 sequence: CASTDSSYEQYF. CDR3 DNA sequence: TGTGCCAGCACCGACAGCTCCTACGAGCAGTACTTC.

This clone was seen a handful of times. The chain couples TRBV18 to TRBJ1-6; 7 nucleotides line up with TRBD1. Germline V CDR1 and CDR2: KGHSH, LQKENI. The V segment lost 1 base and the J segment 0 bases; nucleotides outside the gene matches: 9. The length of the CDR3 is 19 residues. The CDR3 DNA reads TGTGCCAGCTCACCACGTGGGGACAGACAAAGCTCCTATAATTCACCCCTCCACTTT. It yields the protein CASSPRGDRQSSYNSPLHF.

This clone was detected a few times. The V gene is TRBV2, the J gene TRBJ2-1; 11 nucleotides line up with TRBD2. The length of the CDR3 is 14 residues. Germline V gene data show CDR1 as SNHLY and CDR2 as FYNNEI. Trimming at V came to 7 bases and at J to 5 bases, leaving 4 bases not matched to a gene. CDR3 loop: CASTSGRSNNEQFF. Written as DNA, the CDR3 is TGTGCCAGCACTAGCGGGAGGTCCAACAATGAGCAGTTCTTC. The variable domain in full, with the rest retrieved from reference TRBV2 and TRBJ2-1, is EPEVTQTPSHQVTQMGQEVILRCVPISNHLYFYWYRQILGQKVEFLVSFYNNEISEKSEIFDDQFSVERPDGSNFTLKIRSTKLEDSAMYFCASTSGRSNNEQFFGPGTRLTVL.

This chain links TRBV5-5 with TRBJ1-3; the match to TRBD1 covers 7 bases. Unmatched junction bases numbered 8, after V lost 2 bases and J lost 9 bases. Germline assignment: CDR1 SGHKS and CDR2 YYEKEE (reference sequence). The CDR3 totals 14 residues. CDR3 bases: TGTGCCAGCAGCTTCAGGGGGAGGTCGGGCACCATATATTTT. The encoded protein is CASSFRGRSGTIYF.

The count of this clone is one. CDR3 sequence (DNA): TGCGCCAGCAGCTTTTCCGGGACAGGGAGTGTAAACATTCAGTACTTC. Translated: CASSFSGTGSVNIQYF. The chain links TRBV5-1 to TRBJ2-4; 9 positions match TRBD1. After removal of 2 bases from V and 6 bases from J, the junction contained 9 bases not matched to a gene. CDR1 and CDR2 from the germline V gene are SGHRS and YFSETQ. The CDR3 is 16 residues long.

The chain combines TRBV7-9 with TRBJ2-1; no definite D call. The CDR3 is made up of 12 amino acids. Trimming removed 1 base from V and 5 bases from J, with 3 bases in between. The V gene's germline CDR1 is SEHNR and CDR2 FQNEAQ (reference sequence). Here the CDR3 reads CASSLDNNEQFF. Here the CDR3 DNA reads TGTGCCAGCAGCTTAGATAACAATGAGCAGTTCTTC.

A remark on this clone: At one end the junction does not follow the germline gene, possibly because of a read error. V is TRBV4-2 and J is TRBJ2-3, with no clear D. CDR1 LGHNA and CDR2 YNFKEQ come from the germline V gene. The CDR3 consists of 12 residues. As DNA, the CDR3 is TGTGCCAGCAGCCCCGGCACAGAAACGCAGTATTTT. Its translation: CASSPGTETQYF.

The rearrangement joins TRBV7-2 to TRBJ2-7, with TRBD2 matching over 10 bases. The CDR3 has 15 amino acids. The germline V gene encodes CDR1 SGHTA and CDR2 FQGNSA. The V segment lost 4 bases and the J segment 7 bases; nucleotides outside the gene matches: 10. CDR3 sequence: CASSYRTSGLVEQYF. The CDR3, as DNA: TGTGCCAGCAGCTACCGGACTAGCGGATTAGTAGAGCAGTACTTC. The complete variable domain, with remaining parts taken from reference TRBV7-2 and TRBJ2-7, reads GAGVSQSPSNKVTEKGKDVELRCDPISGHTALYWYRQSLGQGLEFLIYFQGNSAPDKSGLPSDRFSAERTGGSVSTLTIQRTQQEDSAVYLCASSYRTSGLVEQYFGPGTRLTVT.